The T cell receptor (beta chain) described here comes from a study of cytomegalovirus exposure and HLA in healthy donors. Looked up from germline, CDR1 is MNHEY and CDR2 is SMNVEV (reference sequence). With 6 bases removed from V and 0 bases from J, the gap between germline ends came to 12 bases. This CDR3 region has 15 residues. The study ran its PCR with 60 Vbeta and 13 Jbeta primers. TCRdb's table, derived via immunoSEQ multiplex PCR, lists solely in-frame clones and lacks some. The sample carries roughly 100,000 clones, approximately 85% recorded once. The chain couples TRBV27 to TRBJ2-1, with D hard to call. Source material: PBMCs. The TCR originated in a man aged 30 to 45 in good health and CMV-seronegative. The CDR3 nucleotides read TGTGCCAGCAGCCGCACTCCAAGCTCCTACAATGAGCAGTTCTTC. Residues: CASSRTPSSYNEQFF.